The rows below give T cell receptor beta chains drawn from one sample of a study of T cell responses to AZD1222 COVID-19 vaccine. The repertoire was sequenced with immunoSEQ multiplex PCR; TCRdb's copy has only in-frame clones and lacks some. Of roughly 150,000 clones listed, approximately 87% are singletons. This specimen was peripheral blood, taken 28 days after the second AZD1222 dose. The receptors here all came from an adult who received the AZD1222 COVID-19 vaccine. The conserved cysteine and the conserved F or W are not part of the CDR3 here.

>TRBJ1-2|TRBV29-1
SAMTDNYGYT
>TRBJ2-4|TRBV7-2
ASSTSGDIQY
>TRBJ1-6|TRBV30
AGRAGVSLDSPLH
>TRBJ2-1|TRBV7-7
ASSPLQGSYNEQF
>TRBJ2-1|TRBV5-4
ASSRTSSYNEQF
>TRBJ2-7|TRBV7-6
ASSTGTSGSYEQY
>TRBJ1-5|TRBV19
ASSIDGWNQPQH
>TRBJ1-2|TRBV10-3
AISPTDRDYGYT
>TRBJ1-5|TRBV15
ATSRDPSNQPQH
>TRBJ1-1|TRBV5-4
ASSRGQGDTEAF
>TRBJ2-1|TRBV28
ASSSPASLNEQF
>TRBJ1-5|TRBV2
ASRGYQANQPQH
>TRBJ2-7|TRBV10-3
AIRFGGISDEQY
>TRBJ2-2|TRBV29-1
SAGGAAKNTGELF
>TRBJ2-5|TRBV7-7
ASSSRRGGPETQY
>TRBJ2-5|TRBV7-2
ASSSRDLRGTQY
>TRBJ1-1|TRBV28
ASNPGLLYNTEAF
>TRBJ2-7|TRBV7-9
ASSLYRDPPREQY
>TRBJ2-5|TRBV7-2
ASSFFGPEETQY
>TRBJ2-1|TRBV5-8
ASSLASYNEQF
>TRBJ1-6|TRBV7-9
ASSLGQSSYNSPLH
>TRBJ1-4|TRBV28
ASSSSTTGRREKLF
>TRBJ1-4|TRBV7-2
ASSKGQGSTNEKLF
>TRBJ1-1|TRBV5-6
ASSLAGSKAF
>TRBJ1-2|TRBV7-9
ASSPGGRRANYGYT
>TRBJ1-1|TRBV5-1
ASSLPGANTEAF
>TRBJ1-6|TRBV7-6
ASSREQGGNSPLH
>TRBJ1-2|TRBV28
ASSLRTNYGYT
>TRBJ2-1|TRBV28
ASSLVAEQF
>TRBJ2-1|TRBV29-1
SVVRRNNEQF
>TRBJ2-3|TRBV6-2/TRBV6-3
ASSWTSGRTDTQY
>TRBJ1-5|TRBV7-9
ASSAQGQENQPQH
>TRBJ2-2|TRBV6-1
ASSEGQVRRELF